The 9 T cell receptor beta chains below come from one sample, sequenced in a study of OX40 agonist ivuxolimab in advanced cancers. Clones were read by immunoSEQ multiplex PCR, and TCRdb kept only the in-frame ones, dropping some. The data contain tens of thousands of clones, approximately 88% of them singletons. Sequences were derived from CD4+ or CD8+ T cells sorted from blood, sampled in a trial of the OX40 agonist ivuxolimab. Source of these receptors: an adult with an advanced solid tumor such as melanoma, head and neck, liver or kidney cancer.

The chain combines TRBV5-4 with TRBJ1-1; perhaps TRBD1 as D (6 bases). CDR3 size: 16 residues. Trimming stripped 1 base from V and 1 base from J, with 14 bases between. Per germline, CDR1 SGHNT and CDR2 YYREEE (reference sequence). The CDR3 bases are TGTGCCAGCAGCTTGACGGTAGGGGGTCCGAACACTGAAGCTTTCTTT. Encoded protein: CASSLTVGGPNTEAFF. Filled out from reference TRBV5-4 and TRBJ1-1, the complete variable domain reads ETGVTQSPTHLIKTRGQQVTLRCSSQSGHNTVSWYQQALGQGPQFIFQYYREEENGRGNFPPRFSGLQFPNYSSELNVNALELDDSALYLCASSLTVGGPNTEAFFGQGTRLTVV.

The CDR3, as DNA: TGCAGCGCACAGGGAACGGATCGCGGAGTTGCCTACAATGAGCAGTTCTTC. Translating it yields CSAQGTDRGVAYNEQFF. The chain recombines TRBV29-1 with TRBJ2-1, with a possible D match to TRBD1 (6 bases). This CDR3 region has 17 residues. V gave up 7 bases and J gave up 2 bases, with 24 bases separating them. CDR1 and CDR2 from the germline V gene are SQVTM and ANQGSEA.

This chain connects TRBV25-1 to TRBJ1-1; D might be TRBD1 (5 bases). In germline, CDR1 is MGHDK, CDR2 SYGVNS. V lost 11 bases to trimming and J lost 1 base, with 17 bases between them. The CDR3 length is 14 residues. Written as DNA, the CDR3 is TGTGCCTCCGACACATTGGGGGGGAACACTGAAGCTTTCTTT. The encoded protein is CASDTLGGNTEAFF.

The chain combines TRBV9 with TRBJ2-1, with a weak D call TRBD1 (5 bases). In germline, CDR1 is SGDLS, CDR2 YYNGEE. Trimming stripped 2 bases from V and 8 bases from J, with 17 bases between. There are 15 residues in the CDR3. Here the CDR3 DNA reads TGTGCCAGCAGCGTCCCCCGCGCCGTAGGGGATGAGCAGTTCTTC. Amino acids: CASSVPRAVGDEQFF.

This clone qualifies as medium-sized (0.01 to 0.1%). This CDR3 is CASSQGIQFDEQFF. DNA for the CDR3: TGCGCCAGCAGCCAAGGTATACAGTTCGATGAGCAGTTCTTC. V is TRBV4-3 and J is TRBJ2-1; D not resolved. This CDR3 contains 14 residues. Germline V lookup: CDR1 LGHNA, CDR2 YSLEER. Trimming removed 1 base at V and 8 bases at J, with 12 bases between.

The CDR3 DNA is TGTGCCAGCAGTTATGCAGGGACGGGCTACACCTTC. Encoded protein: CASSYAGTGYTF. V is TRBV6-5 and J is TRBJ1-2, with TRBD1 as a possible D gene (5 bases). Germline lookup yields CDR1 MNHEY and CDR2 SVGAGI. With 3 bases removed from V and 8 bases from J, the gap between germline ends came to 10 bases. The CDR3 contains 12 residues.

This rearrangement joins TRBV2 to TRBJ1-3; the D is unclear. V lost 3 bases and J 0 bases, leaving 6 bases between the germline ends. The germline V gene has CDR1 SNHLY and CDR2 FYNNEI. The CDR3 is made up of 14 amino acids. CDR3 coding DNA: TGTGCCAGCAGTGAGCCTGACTCTGGAAACACCATATATTTT. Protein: CASSEPDSGNTIYF. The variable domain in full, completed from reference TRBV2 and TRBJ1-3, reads EPEVTQTPSHQVTQMGQEVILRCVPISNHLYFYWYRQILGQKVEFLVSFYNNEISEKSEIFDDQFSVERPDGSNFTLKIRSTKLEDSAMYFCASSEPDSGNTIYFGEGSWLTVV.

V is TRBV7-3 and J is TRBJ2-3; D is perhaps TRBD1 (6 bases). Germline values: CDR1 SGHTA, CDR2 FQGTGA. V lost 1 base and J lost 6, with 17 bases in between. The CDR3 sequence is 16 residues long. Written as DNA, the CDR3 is TGTGCCAGCAGCTTAAGCGGCTACCGAGGGGGTGATACGCAGTATTTT. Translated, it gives CASSLSGYRGGDTQYF.

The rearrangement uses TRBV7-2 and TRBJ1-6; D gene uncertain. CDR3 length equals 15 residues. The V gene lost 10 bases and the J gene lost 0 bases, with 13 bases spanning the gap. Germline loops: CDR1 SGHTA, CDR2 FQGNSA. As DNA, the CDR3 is TGTGCCACCGGGCCTCAAAGCTCCTATAATTCACCCCTCCACTTT. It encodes CATGPQSSYNSPLHF.